One TCR beta chain is described in this entry. The CDR3 contains 15 residues. The J segment lost 6 bases and the V segment lost 0 bases, leaving 6 bases of the junction unmatched. Germline CDR1 SGHNT, CDR2 YYREEE (reference sequence). How the authors handled the data: Estimated nucleated cell counts came from reference gene primer amplification. Clones were read by immunoSEQ multiplex PCR, and TCRdb kept only the in-frame ones, dropping some. The V and J calls and clone size are taken from that table; D and trimming were inferred from the DNA. The sample contains some 77,000 clones, just under 85% of which appear only once. These data are taken from a study of blood T cell repertoires in COVID-19. Study-wide context: Researchers got acute and convalescent COVID-19 samples from the United States, Italy and Spain. In each case, the material was cDNA or gDNA derived from T cells, B-cell-depleted T cells, or PBMCs.

The sequencing input was peripheral blood. The V gene is TRBV5-4, the J gene TRBJ2-7; TRBD2 agrees at 10 bases. The origin of this receptor is a man between 65 and 85 years old with acute or convalescent COVID-19. As DNA, the CDR3 is TGTGCCAGCAGCTTGGATCGAGCGGGAGGGTTCGAGCAGTACTTC. Translation: CASSLDRAGGFEQYF.